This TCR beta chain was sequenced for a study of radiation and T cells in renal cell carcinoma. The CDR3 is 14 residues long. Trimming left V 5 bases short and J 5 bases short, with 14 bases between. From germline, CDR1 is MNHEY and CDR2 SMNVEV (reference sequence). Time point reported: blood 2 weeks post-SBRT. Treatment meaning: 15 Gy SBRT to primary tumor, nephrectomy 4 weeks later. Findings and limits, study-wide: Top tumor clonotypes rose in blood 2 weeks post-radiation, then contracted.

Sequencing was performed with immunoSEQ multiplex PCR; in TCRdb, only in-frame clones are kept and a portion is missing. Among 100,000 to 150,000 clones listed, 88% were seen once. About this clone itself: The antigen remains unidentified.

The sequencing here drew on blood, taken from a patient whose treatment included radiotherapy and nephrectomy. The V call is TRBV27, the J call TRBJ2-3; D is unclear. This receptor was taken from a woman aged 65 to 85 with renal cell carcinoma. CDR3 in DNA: TGTGCCAGCAGTGAAAGACTCGTTTTAGATACGCAGTATTTT. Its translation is CASSERLVLDTQYF.